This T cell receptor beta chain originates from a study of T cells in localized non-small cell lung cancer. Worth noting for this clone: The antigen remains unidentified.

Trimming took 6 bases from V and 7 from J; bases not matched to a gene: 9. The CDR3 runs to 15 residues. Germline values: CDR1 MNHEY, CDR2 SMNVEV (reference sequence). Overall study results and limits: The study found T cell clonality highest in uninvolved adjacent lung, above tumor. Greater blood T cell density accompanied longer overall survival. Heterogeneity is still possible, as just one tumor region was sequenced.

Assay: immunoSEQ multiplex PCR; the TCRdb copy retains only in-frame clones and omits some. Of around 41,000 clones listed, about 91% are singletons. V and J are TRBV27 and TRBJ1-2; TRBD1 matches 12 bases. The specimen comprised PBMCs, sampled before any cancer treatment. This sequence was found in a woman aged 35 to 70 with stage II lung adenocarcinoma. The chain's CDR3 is CASSDPGQGAFGYTF. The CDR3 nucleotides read TGTGCCAGCAGCGATCCGGGACAGGGGGCATTTGGCTACACCTTC.